A selection of T cell receptor beta chains follows, all from one sample in a study of shared clonotypes between healthy human individuals. The table came from immunoSEQ multiplex PCR; TCRdb's copy has only in-frame clones and leaves some out. The sample lists around 2.3 million clones; nearly 97% were seen once. The source material was naive CD4+ T cells sorted from blood. Receptors originate from a man aged 18 to 35 in good health. The CDR3 runs from the conserved cysteine through the conserved F or W. A D gene is named only where the DNA matches it firmly. Clone size is not always given. Where it is, it says once, few, many or a class for expanded clones.

V,J,D,size,CDR3,DNA
TRBV10-3,TRBJ1-6,TRBD1,-,CAIGDRDNSPLHF,TGTGCCATCGGGGACAGGGATAATTCACCCCTCCACTTT
TRBV9,TRBJ2-3,-,-,CASSAGSFERGSTDTQYF,TGTGCCAGCAGCGCGGGTAGTTTTGAGAGGGGCAGCACAGATACGCAGTATTTT
TRBV7-9,TRBJ2-7,TRBD2,-,CASSFAGGPPEQYF,TGTGCCAGCAGCTTTGCGGGAGGGCCCCCCGAGCAGTACTTC
TRBV10-2,TRBJ1-2,-,-,CASSGSAMGYGYTF,TGCGCCAGCAGTGGAAGCGCTATGGGATATGGCTACACCTTC
TRBV5-6,TRBJ2-3,-,-,CASSSSGALPTDTQYF,TGTGCCAGCAGCTCCTCGGGAGCGCTGCCGACAGATACGCAGTATTTT
TRBV5-6,TRBJ2-2,TRBD1,-,CASSWGLTGAISTGELFF,TGTGCCAGCAGCTGGGGGTTGACAGGGGCAATAAGCACCGGGGAGCTGTTTTTT
TRBV4-3,TRBJ2-2,-,-,CASSQVSTNTGELFF,TGCGCCAGCAGCCAAGTATCTACGAACACCGGGGAGCTGTTTTTT
TRBV7-2,TRBJ2-2,-,-,CASSLGQTGELFF,TGTGCCAGCAGCTTAGGACAGACCGGGGAGCTGTTTTTT
TRBV12-5,TRBJ2-7,TRBD2,-,CASAKAGGPYEQYF,TGTGCTAGTGCTAAAGCGGGAGGGCCATACGAGCAGTACTTC
TRBV7-2,TRBJ1-5,-,-,CASSLGGEGAQPQHF,TGTGCCAGCAGCTTAGGTGGGGAAGGGGCTCAGCCCCAGCATTTT
TRBV7-9,TRBJ2-5,TRBD2,few,CASSRSGGQETQYF,TGTGCCAGCAGCCGTAGCGGGGGGCAAGAGACCCAGTACTTC
TRBV5-5,TRBJ2-1,TRBD2,-,CASRLGLAGFYNEQFF,TGTGCCAGCAGGTTGGGACTAGCGGGATTCTACAATGAGCAGTTCTTC
TRBV7-3,TRBJ2-2,TRBD1,-,CASSTGDSWNTGELFF,TGTGCCAGCAGCACCGGGGACAGTTGGAACACCGGGGAGCTGTTTTTT
TRBV9,TRBJ2-2,TRBD2,-,CASSKGLAGYGDTGELFF,TGTGCCAGCAGCAAAGGGCTAGCGGGGTATGGCGACACCGGGGAGCTGTTTTTT
TRBV29-1,TRBJ2-1,-,-,CSVSSSTGSYNEQFF,TGCAGCGTCTCGTCTAGCACGGGGTCCTACAATGAGCAGTTCTTC
TRBV15,TRBJ2-7,TRBD1,-,CATSRDRGTGGVASYEQYF,TGTGCCACCAGCAGAGATCGGGGGACAGGGGGAGTCGCTTCCTACGAGCAGTACTTC
TRBV5-4,TRBJ1-2,TRBD1,-,CASSPTGDGYTF,TGTGCCAGCAGCCCGACAGGGGATGGCTACACCTTC
TRBV2,TRBJ2-7,TRBD2,-,CASRLADYEQYF,TGTGCCAGCAGGCTAGCGGACTACGAGCAGTACTTC
TRBV6-5,TRBJ1-5,-,-,CASTTRPGNGQPQHF,TGTGCCAGCACCACTCGGCCAGGGAATGGACAGCCCCAGCATTTT
TRBV7-2,TRBJ2-7,-,-,CASSLLGGGSYEQYF,TGTGCCAGCAGCTTATTGGGGGGCGGGAGCTACGAGCAGTACTTC
TRBV7-9,TRBJ2-1,TRBD1,-,CASSLRDSFYNEQFF,TGTGCCAGCAGCTTGAGGGACAGCTTCTACAATGAGCAGTTCTTC
TRBV5-8,TRBJ2-2,-,-,CASSFYQGELFF,TGTGCCAGCAGCTTTTACCAGGGGGAGCTGTTTTTT